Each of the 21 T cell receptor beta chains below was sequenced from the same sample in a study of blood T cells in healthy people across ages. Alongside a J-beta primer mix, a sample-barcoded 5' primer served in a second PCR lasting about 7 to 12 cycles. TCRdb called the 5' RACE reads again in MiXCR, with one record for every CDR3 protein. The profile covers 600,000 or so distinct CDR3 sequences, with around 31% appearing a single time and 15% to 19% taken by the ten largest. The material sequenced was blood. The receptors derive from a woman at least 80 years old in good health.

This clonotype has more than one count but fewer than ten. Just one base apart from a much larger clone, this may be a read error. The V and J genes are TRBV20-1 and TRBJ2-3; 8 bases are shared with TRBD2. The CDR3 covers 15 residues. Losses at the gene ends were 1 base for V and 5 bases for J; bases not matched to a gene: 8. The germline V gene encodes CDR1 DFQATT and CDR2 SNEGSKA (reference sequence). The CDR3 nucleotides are TGCAGTGCTAGAGTTTTTAGCGGGGCGGGAGATACGCAGTATTTT. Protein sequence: CSARVFSGAGDTQYF.

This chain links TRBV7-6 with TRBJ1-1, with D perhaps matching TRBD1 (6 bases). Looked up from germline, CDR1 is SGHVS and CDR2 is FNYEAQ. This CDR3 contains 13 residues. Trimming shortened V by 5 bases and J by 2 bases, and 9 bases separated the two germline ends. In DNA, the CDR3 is TGTGCCAGCAGCACGGACAGCAACACTGAAGCTTTCTTT. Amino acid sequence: CASSTDSNTEAFF.

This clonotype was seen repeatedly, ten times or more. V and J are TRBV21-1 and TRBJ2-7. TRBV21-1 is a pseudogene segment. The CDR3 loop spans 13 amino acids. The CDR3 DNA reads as TGTGCCAGCAGCTGTAGACCCTCCTACGAGCAGTACTTC. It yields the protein CASSCRPSYEQYF.

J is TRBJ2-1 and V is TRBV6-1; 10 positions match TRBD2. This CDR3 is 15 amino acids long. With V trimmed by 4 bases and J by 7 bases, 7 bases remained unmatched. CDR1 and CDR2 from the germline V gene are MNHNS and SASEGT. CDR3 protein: CASSAAGGPLNEQFF. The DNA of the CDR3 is TGTGCCAGCAGTGCAGCGGGGGGGCCATTAAATGAGCAGTTCTTC.

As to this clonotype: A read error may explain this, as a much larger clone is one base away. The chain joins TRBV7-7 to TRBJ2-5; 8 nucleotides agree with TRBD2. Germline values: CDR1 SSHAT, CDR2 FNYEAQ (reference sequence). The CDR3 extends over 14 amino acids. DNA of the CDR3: TGTGCCAGCGGCTTCGGGACTAGAGGAGAGACCCAGTACTTC. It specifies CASGFGTRGETQYF.

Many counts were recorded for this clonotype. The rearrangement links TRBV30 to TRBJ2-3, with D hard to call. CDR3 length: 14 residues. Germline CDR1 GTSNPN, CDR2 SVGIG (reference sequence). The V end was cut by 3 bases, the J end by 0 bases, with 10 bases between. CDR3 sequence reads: CAWRGPRSTDTQYF. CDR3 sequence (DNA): TGTGCCTGGAGAGGCCCAAGAAGCACAGATACGCAGTATTTT. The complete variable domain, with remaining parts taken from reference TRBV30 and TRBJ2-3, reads SQTIHQWPATLVQPVGSPLSLECTVEGTSNPNLYWYRQAAGRGLQLLFYSVGIGQISSEVPQNLSASRPQDRQFILSSKKLLLSDSGFYLCAWRGPRSTDTQYFGPGTRLTVL.

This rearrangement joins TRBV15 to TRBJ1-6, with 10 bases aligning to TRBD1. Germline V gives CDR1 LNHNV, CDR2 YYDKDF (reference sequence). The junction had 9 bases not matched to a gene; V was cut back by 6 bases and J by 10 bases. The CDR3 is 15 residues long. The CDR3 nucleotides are TGTGCCACCAGAGGGGGGGGACAGGGGCGATCACCCCTCCACTTT. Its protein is CATRGGGQGRSPLHF.

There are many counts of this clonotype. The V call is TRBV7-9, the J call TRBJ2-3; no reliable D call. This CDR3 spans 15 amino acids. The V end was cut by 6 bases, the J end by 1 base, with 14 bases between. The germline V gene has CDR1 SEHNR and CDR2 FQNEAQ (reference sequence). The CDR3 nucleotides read TGTGCCAGCAGTTTCGACAACTTGGGCACAGATACGCAGTATTTT. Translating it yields CASSFDNLGTDTQYF.

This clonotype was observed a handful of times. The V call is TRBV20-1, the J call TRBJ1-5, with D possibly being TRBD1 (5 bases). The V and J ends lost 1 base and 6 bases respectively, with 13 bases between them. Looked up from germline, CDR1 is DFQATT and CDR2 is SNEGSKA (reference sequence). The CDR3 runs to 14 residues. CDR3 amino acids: CSARGGGPGQPQHF. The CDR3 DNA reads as TGCAGTGCTAGAGGGGGGGGTCCAGGTCAGCCCCAGCATTTT.

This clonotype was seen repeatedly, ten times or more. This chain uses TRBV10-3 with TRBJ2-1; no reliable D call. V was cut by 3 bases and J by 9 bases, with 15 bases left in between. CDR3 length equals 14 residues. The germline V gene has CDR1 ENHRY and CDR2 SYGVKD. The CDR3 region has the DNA TGTGCCATCAGTGAATTGACGGCCCCCACTGAGCAGTTCTTC. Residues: CAISELTAPTEQFF.

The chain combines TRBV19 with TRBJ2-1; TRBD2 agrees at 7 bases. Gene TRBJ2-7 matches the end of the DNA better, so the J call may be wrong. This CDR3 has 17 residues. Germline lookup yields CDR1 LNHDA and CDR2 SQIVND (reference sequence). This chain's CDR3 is CASSITKRGLSYNEQYF. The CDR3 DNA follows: TGTGCCAGTAGTATTACCAAGCGGGGCCTCTCCTACAATGAGCAGTACTTC.

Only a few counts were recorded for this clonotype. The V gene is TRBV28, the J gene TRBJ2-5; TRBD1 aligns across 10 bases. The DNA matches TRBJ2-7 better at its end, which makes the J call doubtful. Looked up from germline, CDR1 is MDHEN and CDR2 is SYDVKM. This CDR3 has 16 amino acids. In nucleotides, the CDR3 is TGTGCCAGCAGTAAGGGGAGGTCGACAGGGGGCGCCGAGCAGTACTTC. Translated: CASSKGRSTGGAEQYF.

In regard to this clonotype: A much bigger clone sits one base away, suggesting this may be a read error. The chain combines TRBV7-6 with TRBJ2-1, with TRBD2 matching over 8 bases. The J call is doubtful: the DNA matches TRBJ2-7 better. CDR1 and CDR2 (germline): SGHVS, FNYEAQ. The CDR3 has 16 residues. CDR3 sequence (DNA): TGTGCCAGCAGCTCTACGAGCGGGGGCTCCTACAATGAGCAGTACTTC. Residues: CASSSTSGGSYNEQYF.

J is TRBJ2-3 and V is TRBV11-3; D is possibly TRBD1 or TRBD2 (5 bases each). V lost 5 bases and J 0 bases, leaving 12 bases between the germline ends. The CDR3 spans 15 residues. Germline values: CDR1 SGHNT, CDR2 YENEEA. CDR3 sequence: CASSRDGTSTDTQYF. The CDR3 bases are TGTGCCAGCAGCAGGGACGGAACTAGCACAGATACGCAGTATTTT.

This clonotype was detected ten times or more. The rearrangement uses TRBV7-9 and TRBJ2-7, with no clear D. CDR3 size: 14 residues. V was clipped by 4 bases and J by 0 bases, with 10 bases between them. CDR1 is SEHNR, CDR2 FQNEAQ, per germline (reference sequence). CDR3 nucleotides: TGTGCCAGCAGCTCCTCCCAGCTCTCCTACGAGCAGTACTTC. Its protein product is CASSSSQLSYEQYF.

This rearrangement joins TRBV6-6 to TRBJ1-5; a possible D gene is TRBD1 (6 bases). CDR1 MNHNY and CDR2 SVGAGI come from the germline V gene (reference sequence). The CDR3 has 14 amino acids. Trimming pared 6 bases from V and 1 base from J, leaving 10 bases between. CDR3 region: CASRTGQSNQPQHF. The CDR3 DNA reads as TGTGCCAGCAGAACCGGACAGAGCAATCAGCCCCAGCATTTT.

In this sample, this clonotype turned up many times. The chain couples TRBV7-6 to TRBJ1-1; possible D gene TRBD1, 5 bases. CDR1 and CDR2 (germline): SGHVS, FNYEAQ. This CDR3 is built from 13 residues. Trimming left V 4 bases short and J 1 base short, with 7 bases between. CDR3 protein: CASSSQENTEAFF. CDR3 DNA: TGTGCCAGCAGCTCACAGGAGAACACTGAAGCTTTCTTT.

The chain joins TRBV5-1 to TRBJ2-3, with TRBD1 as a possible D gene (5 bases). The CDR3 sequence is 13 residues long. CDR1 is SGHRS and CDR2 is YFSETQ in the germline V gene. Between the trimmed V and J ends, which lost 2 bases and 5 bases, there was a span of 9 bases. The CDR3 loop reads CASSFGREDTQYF. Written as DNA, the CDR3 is TGCGCCAGCAGCTTCGGCAGGGAAGATACGCAGTATTTT.

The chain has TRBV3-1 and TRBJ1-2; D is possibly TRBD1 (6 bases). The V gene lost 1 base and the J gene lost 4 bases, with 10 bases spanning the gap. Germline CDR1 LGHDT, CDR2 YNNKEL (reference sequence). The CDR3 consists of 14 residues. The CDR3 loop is CASSQAGQFYGYTF. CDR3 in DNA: TGTGCCAGCAGCCAAGCAGGACAGTTCTATGGCTACACCTTC.

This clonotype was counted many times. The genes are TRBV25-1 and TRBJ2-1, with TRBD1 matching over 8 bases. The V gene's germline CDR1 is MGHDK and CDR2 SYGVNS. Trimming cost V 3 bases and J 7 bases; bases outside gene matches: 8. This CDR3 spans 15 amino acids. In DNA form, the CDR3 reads TGTGCCAGCAGTGATGCAGGGGGCATTACAAATGAGCAGTTCTTC. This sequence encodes CASSDAGGITNEQFF. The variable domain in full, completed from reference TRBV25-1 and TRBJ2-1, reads EADIYQTPRYLVIGTGKKITLECSQTMGHDKMYWYQQDPGMELHLIHYSYGVNSTEKGDLSSESTVSRIRTEHFPLTLESARPSHTSQYLCASSDAGGITNEQFFGPGTRLTVL.

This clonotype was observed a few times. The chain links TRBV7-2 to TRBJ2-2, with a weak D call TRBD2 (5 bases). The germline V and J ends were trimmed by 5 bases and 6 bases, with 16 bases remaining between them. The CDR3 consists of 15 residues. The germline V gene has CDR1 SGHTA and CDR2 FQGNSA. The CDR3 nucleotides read TGTGCCAGCAGCCCGCGTACTAGTAGGGCCGGGGAGCTGTTTTTT. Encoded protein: CASSPRTSRAGELFF.